This T cell receptor beta chain came from a study of blood T cell repertoires in COVID-19. Generated by immunoSEQ multiplex PCR, the TCRdb table keeps only in-frame clones and is missing some. The table has approximately 240,000 clones, approximately 80% seen once. The CDR3 loop spans 18 amino acids. With 5 bases clipped from V and 4 bases from J, the junction kept 16 bases outside the gene matches. Germline V gives CDR1 MDHEN, CDR2 SYDVKM. The TCR was taken from a woman aged 35 to 49 with acute COVID-19. Sequenced: PBMCs or T cells enriched from blood (not recorded which). The genes are TRBV28 and TRBJ1-3, with TRBD1 identical over 8 bases. The CDR3 region is CASSPRTGRIGKGNTIYF. The CDR3 DNA reads as TGTGCCAGCAGTCCCAGGACAGGGCGGATCGGGAAAGGAAACACCATATATTTT.